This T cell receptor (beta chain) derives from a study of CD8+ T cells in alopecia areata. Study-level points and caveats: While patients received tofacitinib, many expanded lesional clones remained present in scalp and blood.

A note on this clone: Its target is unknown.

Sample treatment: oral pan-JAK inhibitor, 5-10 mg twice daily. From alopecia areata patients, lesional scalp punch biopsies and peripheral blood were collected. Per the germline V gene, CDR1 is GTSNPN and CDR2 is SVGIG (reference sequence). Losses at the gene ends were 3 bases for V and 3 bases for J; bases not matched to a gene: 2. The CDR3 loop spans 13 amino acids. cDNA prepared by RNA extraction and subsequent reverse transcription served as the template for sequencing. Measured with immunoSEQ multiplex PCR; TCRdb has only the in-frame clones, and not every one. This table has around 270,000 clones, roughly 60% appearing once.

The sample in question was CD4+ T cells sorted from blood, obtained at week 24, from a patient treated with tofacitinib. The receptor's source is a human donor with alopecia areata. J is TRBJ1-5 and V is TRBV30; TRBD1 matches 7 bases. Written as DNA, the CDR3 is TGTGCCTGGAGGGGACAGCCCAATCAGCCCCAGCATTTT. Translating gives CAWRGQPNQPQHF.